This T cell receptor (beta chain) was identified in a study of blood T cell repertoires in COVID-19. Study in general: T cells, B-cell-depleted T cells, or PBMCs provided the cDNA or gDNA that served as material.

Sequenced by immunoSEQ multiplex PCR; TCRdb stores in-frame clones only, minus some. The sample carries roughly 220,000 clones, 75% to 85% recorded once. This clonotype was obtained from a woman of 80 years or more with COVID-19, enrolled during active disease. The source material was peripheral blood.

The DNA of the CDR3 is TGTGCCAGCAGCTACGGGTTGCCGGGACAGGGGGCGTCTGGGGCCAACGTCCTGACTTTC. This sequence encodes CASSYGLPGQGASGANVLTF. The chain employs TRBV6-6 and TRBJ2-6; 12 nucleotides match TRBD1. V shed 6 bases, J shed 1 base, and the junction held 13 bases outside the gene matches. The CDR3 has 20 residues. The germline gives CDR1 MNHNY, CDR2 SVGAGI (reference sequence).